These T cell receptor beta chains were read from a single sample in a study of shared clonotypes between healthy human individuals. Only in-frame clones appear in the TCRdb table, and some are missing; sequencing was by immunoSEQ multiplex PCR. The table lists around 510,000 clones, around 95% of them singletons. The sequencing input was naive CD4+ T cells sorted from blood. Every receptor here comes from a woman aged 25 to 39 in good health. CDR3s include the opening cysteine and the closing phenylalanine or tryptophan. The D gene is left open where the match is weak. Size is omitted from some rows. Given values are once, few, many or a class for expanded clones.

clone_size	j_call	v_call	d_call	cdr3_aa	cdr3_nt
NA	TRBJ2-2	TRBV15	TRBD2	CATRPGVAGNTGELFF	TGTGCCACACGGCCGGGGGTAGCGGGGAACACCGGGGAGCTGTTTTTT
NA	TRBJ2-3	TRBV4-1	TRBD2	CASSQAGTSGRKDTQYF	TGCGCCAGCAGCCAAGCCGGGACTAGCGGGAGGAAAGATACGCAGTATTTT
NA	TRBJ2-7	TRBV7-9	NA	CASMRNPGPYEQYF	TGTGCCAGCATGCGGAACCCCGGGCCTTACGAGCAGTACTTC
NA	TRBJ1-4	TRBV4-1	NA	CASSQADRSNEKLFF	TGCGCCAGCAGTCAAGCCGATCGGTCTAATGAAAAACTGTTTTTT
NA	TRBJ2-5	TRBV5-8	NA	CASSPGQAEGETQYF	TGTGCCAGCAGCCCGGGACAAGCGGAGGGAGAGACCCAGTACTTC
NA	TRBJ2-1	TRBV19	TRBD2	CASSRTAGGSYNEQFF	TGTGCCAGTAGTAGGACAGCGGGGGGATCCTACAATGAGCAGTTCTTC
once	TRBJ1-1	TRBV7-2	TRBD1	CASSLFTGGSTEAFF	TGTGCCAGCAGCTTATTCACAGGGGGTTCCACTGAAGCTTTCTTT
NA	TRBJ2-1	TRBV11-3	NA	CASSPSSGEQFF	TGTGCCAGCAGCCCTTCCTCCGGGGAGCAGTTCTTC
NA	TRBJ2-5	TRBV11-3	NA	CASSLDGRGETQYF	TGTGCCAGCAGCCTAGACGGCAGGGGAGAGACCCAGTACTTC
NA	TRBJ1-1	TRBV6-4	TRBD1	CASRKTGLNTEAFF	TGTGCCAGCAGGAAGACAGGGCTGAACACTGAAGCTTTCTTT
NA	TRBJ2-1	TRBV11-1	NA	CASSLEGPSYNEQFF	TGTGCCAGCAGCTTAGAGGGACCCTCCTACAATGAGCAGTTCTTC
NA	TRBJ2-5	TRBV25-1	NA	CASSDSHLETQYF	TGTGCCAGCAGTGATAGCCACCTGGAGACCCAGTACTTC
NA	TRBJ2-2	TRBV6-4	TRBD2	CASSVSGTGELFF	TGTGCCAGCAGTGTTAGCGGGACCGGGGAGCTGTTTTTT
NA	TRBJ2-1	TRBV5-6	TRBD1	CASSYDRGSYNEQFF	TGTGCCAGCAGCTACGACAGGGGGTCCTACAATGAGCAGTTCTTC
NA	TRBJ1-2	TRBV5-1	NA	CASSPEGHGYTF	TGCGCCAGCAGCCCCGAGGGGCATGGCTACACCTTC
NA	TRBJ1-1	TRBV28	TRBD1	CASSFRQGYTEAFF	TGTGCCAGCAGTTTCCGACAGGGTTATACTGAAGCTTTCTTT
NA	TRBJ1-1	TRBV7-6	NA	CASRNPTENTEAFF	TGTGCCAGCAGGAATCCCACAGAGAACACTGAAGCTTTCTTT
NA	TRBJ2-2	TRBV27	NA	CASSLYTGELFF	TGTGCCAGCAGTTTATACACCGGGGAGCTGTTTTTT
NA	TRBJ1-1	TRBV27	NA	CASSFNRLGEAFF	TGTGCCAGCAGTTTTAACAGGTTGGGAGAAGCTTTCTTT
NA	TRBJ2-7	TRBV19	TRBD2	CASSTSGTYEQYF	TGTGCCAGTTCGACTAGCGGCACCTACGAGCAGTACTTC
NA	TRBJ2-7	TRBV28	NA	CASSPEGAEYSYEQYF	TGTGCCAGCAGTCCCGAAGGAGCGGAGTACTCCTACGAGCAGTACTTC
NA	TRBJ2-5	TRBV7-9	NA	CASSLATFRDEQETQYF	TGTGCCAGCAGCTTAGCGACGTTCCGGGACGAACAAGAGACCCAGTACTTC
NA	TRBJ2-1	TRBV9	NA	CASSVQGINEQFF	TGTGCCAGCAGCGTACAGGGCATCAATGAGCAGTTCTTC
NA	TRBJ1-1	TRBV10-1	NA	CASSESIGHVNTEAFF	TGCGCCAGCAGTGAGTCGATCGGACACGTAAACACTGAAGCTTTCTTT
NA	TRBJ1-6	TRBV7-9	NA	CASSLSESSYNSPLHF	TGTGCCAGCAGCTTATCCGAGAGCTCCTATAATTCACCCCTCCACTTT
few	TRBJ1-3	TRBV6-6	NA	CASRSGTGNTIYF	TGTGCCAGTCGCTCTGGGACTGGAAACACCATATATTTT
NA	TRBJ2-1	TRBV7-9	TRBD2	CASSLGLAGEVDEQFF	TGTGCCAGCAGCTTAGGACTAGCGGGAGAGGTGGATGAGCAGTTCTTC
NA	TRBJ2-5	TRBV21-1	NA	CASSKEGQRTSGRSPETQYF	TGTGCCAGCAGCAAAGAGGGGCAGAGGACTAGCGGGAGGTCCCCGGAGACCCAGTACTTC
NA	TRBJ1-1	TRBV4-1	TRBD1	CASSKPGQGTLNTEAFF	TGCGCCAGCAGCAAACCGGGACAGGGGACCTTAAACACTGAAGCTTTCTTT
NA	TRBJ2-7	TRBV10-3	NA	CAIRGQSYEQYF	TGTGCCATCAGAGGACAGTCCTACGAGCAGTACTTC
NA	TRBJ1-1	TRBV29-1	NA	CSVRGVTEAFF	TGCAGCGTTCGGGGGGTCACTGAAGCTTTCTTT
NA	TRBJ2-1	TRBV7-9	NA	CARAIITDGSYNEQFF	TGTGCCAGGGCTATCATCACAGACGGCTCCTACAATGAGCAGTTCTTC
NA	TRBJ2-2	TRBV18	NA	CASSPDTSNTGELFF	TGTGCCAGCTCACCTGACACCTCGAACACCGGGGAGCTGTTTTTT
NA	TRBJ1-4	TRBV5-1	NA	CASSLGPGPPETNEKLFF	TGCGCCAGCAGCTTGGGTCCGGGCCCACCAGAAACTAATGAAAAACTGTTTTTT
once	TRBJ2-1	TRBV18	TRBD1	CASSPATGDYNEQFF	TGTGCCAGCTCACCAGCAACAGGGGATTACAATGAGCAGTTCTTC